This T cell receptor beta chain was identified during a study of OX40 agonist ivuxolimab in advanced cancers. Broader study findings: There was clonal expansion of CD4+ and CD8+ blood T cells by week 6 at 0.1 to 3.0 mg/kg.

Assay used: immunoSEQ multiplex PCR; TCRdb lists only in-frame clones, some missing. The sample records some 72,000 clones, approximately 80% being singletons. For this clone: Its specificity is unknown.

The ends were cut back, 4 bases at V and 0 bases at J, with 10 bases in the middle. The CDR3 extends over 15 amino acids. The germline gives CDR1 SGHVT, CDR2 SQSDAQ. This TCR derives from an adult with an advanced solid tumor such as melanoma, head and neck, liver or kidney cancer. The input for sequencing was CD4+ or CD8+ T cells sorted from blood, taken in a trial of the OX40 agonist ivuxolimab. V gene TRBV7-4 combines with J gene TRBJ1-5, with a tentative D call TRBD1 (6 bases). CDR3 in amino acids: CASSSQDSSNQPQHF. Written as DNA, the CDR3 is TGTGCCAGCAGCTCCCAGGACAGTAGCAATCAGCCCCAGCATTTT.